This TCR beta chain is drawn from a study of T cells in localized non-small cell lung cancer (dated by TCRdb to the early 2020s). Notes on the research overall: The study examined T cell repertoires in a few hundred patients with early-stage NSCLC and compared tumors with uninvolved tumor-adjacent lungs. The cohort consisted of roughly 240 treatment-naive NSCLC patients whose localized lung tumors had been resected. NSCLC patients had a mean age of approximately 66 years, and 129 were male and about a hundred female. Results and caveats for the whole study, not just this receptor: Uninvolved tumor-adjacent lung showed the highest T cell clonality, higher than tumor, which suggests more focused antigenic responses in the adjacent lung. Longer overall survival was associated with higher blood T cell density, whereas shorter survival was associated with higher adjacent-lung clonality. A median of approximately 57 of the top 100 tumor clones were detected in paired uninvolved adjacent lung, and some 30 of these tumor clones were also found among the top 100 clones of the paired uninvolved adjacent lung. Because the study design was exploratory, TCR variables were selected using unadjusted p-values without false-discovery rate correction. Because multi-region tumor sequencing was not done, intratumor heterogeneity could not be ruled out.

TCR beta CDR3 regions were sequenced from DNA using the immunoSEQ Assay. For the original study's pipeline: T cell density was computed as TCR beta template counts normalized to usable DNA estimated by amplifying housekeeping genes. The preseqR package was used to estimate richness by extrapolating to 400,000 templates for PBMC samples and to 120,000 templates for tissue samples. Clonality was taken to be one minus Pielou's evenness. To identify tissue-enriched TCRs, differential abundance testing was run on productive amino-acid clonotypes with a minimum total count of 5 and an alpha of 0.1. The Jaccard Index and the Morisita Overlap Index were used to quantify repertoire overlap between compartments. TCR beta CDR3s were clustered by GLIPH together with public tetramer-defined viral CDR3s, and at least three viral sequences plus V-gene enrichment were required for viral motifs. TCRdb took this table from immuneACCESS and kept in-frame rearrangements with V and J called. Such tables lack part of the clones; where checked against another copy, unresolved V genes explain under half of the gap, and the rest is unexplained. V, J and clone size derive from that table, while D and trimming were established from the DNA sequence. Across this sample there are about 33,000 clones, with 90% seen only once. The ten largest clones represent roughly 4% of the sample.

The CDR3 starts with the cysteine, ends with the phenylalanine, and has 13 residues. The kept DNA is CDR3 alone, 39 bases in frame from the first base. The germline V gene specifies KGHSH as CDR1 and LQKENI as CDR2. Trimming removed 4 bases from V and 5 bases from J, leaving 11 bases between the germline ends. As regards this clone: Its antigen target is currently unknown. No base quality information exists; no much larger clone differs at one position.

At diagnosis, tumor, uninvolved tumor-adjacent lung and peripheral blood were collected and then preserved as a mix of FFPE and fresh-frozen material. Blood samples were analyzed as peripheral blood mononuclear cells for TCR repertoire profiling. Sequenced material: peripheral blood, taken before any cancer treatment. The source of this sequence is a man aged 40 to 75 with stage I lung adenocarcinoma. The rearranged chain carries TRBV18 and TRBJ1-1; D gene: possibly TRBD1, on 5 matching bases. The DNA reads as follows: TGTGCCAGCTCACAAAGGGACGGGACTGAAGCTTTCTTT. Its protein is CASSQRDGTEAFF.